This TCR beta chain was found in a study of OX40 agonist ivuxolimab in advanced cancers. Study context: An agonistic human IgG2 monoclonal antibody against OX40 (CD134) was given. Patients undergoing dose escalation presented with hepatocellular carcinoma, melanoma, renal cell or head and neck cancer.

The table came from immunoSEQ multiplex PCR; TCRdb's copy has only in-frame clones and leaves some out. The table has tens of thousands of clones, over 80% seen once. The germline V gene has CDR1 MNHNS and CDR2 SASEGT. The CDR3 runs to 13 residues. Deletions cut 2 bases from V and 6 bases from J, with 7 bases between. The sequence derives from an adult with an advanced solid tumor such as melanoma, head and neck, liver or kidney cancer. The source material was CD4+ or CD8+ T cells sorted from blood, sampled in a trial of the OX40 agonist ivuxolimab. The chain combines TRBV6-1 with TRBJ2-2; possibly TRBD1 for D (5 bases). The CDR3 loop is CASSELGAGELFF. DNA of the CDR3: TGTGCCAGCAGTGAACTAGGGGCCGGGGAGCTGTTTTTT.